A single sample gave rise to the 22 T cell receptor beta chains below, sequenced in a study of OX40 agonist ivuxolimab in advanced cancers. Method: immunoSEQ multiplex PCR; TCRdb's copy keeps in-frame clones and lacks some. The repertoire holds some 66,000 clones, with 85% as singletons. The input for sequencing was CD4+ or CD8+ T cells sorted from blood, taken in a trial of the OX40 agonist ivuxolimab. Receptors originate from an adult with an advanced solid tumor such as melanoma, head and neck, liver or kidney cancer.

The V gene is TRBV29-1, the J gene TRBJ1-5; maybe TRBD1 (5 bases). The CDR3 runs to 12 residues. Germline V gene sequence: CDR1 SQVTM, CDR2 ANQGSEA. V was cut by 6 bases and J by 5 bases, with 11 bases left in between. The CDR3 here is CSVKTADQPQHF. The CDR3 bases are TGCAGCGTAAAGACAGCTGATCAGCCCCAGCATTTT.

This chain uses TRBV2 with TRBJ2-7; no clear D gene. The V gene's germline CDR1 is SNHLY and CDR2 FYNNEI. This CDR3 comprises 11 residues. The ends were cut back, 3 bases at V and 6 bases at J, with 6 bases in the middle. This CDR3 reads CASSDTAEQYF. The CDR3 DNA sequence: TGTGCCAGCAGTGATACGGCCGAGCAGTACTTC.

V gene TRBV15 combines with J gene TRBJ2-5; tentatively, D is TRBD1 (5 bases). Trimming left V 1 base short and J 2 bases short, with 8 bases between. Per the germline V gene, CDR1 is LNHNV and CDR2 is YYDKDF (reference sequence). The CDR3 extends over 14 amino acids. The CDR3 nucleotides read TGTGCCACCAGCAGAGGGGGCCCACAAGAGACCCAGTACTTC. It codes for CATSRGGPQETQYF.

The CDR3 DNA reads TGTGCCAGCAGCTGGGGAAATGGGGGGGAGACCCAGTACTTC. Encoded protein: CASSWGNGGETQYF. The chain employs TRBV5-6 and TRBJ2-5; maybe TRBD2 (6 bases). In germline, CDR1 is SGHDT, CDR2 YYEEEE. CDR3 length equals 14 residues. The germline V and J ends were trimmed by 3 bases and 5 bases, with 14 bases remaining between them.

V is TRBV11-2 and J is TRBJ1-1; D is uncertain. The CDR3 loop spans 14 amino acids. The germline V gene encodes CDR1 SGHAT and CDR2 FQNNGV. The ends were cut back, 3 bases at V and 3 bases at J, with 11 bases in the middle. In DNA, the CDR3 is TGTGCCAGCAGCTTCACGGATGGGGACACTGAAGCTTTCTTT. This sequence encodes CASSFTDGDTEAFF. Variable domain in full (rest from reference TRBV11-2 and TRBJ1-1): EAGVAQSPRYKIIEKRQSVAFWCNPISGHATLYWYQQILGQGPKLLIQFQNNGVVDDSQLPKDRFSAERLKGVDSTLKIQPAKLEDSAVYLCASSFTDGDTEAFFGQGTRLTVV.

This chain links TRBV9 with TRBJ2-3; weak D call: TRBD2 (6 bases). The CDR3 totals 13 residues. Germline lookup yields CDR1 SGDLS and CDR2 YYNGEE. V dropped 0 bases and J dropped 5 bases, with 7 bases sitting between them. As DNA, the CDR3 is TGTGCCAGCAGCGTAGAGGAGGGAGATACGCAGTATTTT. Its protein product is CASSVEEGDTQYF. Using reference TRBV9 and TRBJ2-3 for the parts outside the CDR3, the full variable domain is DSGVTQTPKHLITATGQRVTLRCSPRSGDLSVYWYQQSLDQGLQFLIQYYNGEERAKGNILERFSAQQFPDLHSELNLSSLELGDSALYFCASSVEEGDTQYFGPGTRLTVL.

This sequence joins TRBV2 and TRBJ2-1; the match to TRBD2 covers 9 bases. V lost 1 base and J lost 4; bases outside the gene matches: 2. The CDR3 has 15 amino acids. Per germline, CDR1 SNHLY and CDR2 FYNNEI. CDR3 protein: CASSEEGLAYNEQFF. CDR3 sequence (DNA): TGTGCCAGCAGTGAAGAGGGACTAGCTTACAATGAGCAGTTCTTC. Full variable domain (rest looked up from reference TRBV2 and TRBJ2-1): EPEVTQTPSHQVTQMGQEVILRCVPISNHLYFYWYRQILGQKVEFLVSFYNNEISEKSEIFDDQFSVERPDGSNFTLKIRSTKLEDSAMYFCASSEEGLAYNEQFFGPGTRLTVL.

The CDR3 coding sequence is TGTGCCAGCAGTTTATTGGGGGGGGAAGACAATGAGCAGTTCTTC. This codes for CASSLLGGEDNEQFF. The chain uses TRBV28 and TRBJ2-1, with 7 bases identical to TRBD2. Germline CDR1 and CDR2: MDHEN and SYDVKM. V lost 1 base and J lost 5; bases outside the gene matches: 5. This CDR3 is 15 amino acids long.

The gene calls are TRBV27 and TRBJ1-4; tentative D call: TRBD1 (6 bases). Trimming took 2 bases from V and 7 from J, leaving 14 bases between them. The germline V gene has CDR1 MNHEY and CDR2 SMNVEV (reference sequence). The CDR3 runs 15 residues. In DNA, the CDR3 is TGTGCCAGCAGTTTAACAGGGCGGGGGGTTGAAAAACTGTTTTTT. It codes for CASSLTGRGVEKLFF.

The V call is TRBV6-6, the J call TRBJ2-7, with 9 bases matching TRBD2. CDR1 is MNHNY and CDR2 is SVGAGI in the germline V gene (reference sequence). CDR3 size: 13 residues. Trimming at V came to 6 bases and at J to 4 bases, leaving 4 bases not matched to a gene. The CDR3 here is CASSQTSGYEQYF. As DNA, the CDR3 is TGTGCCAGCAGCCAGACTAGCGGATACGAGCAGTACTTC.

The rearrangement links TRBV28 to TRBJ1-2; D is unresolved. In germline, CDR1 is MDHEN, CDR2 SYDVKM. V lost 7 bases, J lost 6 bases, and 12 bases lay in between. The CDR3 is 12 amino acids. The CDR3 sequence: CASKPLTHGYTF. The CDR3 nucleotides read TGTGCCAGCAAGCCCCTCACTCATGGCTACACCTTC.

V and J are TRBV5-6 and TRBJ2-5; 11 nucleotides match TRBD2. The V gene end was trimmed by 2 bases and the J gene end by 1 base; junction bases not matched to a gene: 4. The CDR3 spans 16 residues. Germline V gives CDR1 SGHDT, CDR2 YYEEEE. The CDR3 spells CASSFRLAGPQETQYF. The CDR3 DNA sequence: TGTGCCAGCAGCTTTCGACTAGCGGGGCCCCAAGAGACCCAGTACTTC.

The CDR3 reads CASSGTARGEQFF. Here the CDR3 DNA reads TGTGCCAGCAGTGGGACGGCGCGCGGGGAGCAGTTCTTC. This chain joins TRBV6-1 and TRBJ2-1; possible D gene TRBD2, 5 bases. This CDR3 region has 13 residues. The V end was cut by 4 bases, the J end by 10 bases, with 14 bases between. From germline, CDR1 is MNHNS and CDR2 SASEGT.

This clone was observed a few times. This chain's CDR3 is CASSSATSGVSYNEQFF. The CDR3 nucleotides are TGTGCCAGCAGCTCCGCGACTAGCGGGGTTTCCTACAATGAGCAGTTCTTC. The chain is built from TRBV12-1 and TRBJ2-1; no check of the table's D call, TRBD2, against the DNA was made. TRBV12-1 is labeled a pseudogene. The CDR3 sequence is 17 residues long.

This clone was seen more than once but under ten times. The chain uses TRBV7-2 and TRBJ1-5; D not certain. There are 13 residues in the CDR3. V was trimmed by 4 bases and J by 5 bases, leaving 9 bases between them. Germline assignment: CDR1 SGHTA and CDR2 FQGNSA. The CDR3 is CASSSHQHQPQHF. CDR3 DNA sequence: TGTGCCAGCAGCTCGCACCAACATCAGCCCCAGCATTTT.

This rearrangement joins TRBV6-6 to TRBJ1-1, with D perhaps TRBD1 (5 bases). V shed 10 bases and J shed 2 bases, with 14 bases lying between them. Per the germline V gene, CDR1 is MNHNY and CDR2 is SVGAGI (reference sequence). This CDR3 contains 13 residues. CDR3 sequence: CANRPAVNTEAFF. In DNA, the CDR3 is TGTGCCAACAGGCCGGCCGTAAACACTGAAGCTTTCTTT.

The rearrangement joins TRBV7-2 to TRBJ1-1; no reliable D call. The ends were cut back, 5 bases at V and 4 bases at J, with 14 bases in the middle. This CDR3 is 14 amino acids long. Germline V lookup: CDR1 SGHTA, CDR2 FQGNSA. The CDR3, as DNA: TGTGCCAGCAGCAAAGATGGAGAGGGCACTGAAGCTTTCTTT. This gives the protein CASSKDGEGTEAFF.

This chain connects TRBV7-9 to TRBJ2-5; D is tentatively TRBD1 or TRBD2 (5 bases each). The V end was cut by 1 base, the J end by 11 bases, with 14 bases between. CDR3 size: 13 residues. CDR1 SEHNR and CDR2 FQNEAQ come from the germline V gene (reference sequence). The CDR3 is CASSLEPRGEQYF. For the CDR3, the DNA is TGTGCCAGCAGCTTAGAGCCTAGGGGAGAGCAGTACTTC.

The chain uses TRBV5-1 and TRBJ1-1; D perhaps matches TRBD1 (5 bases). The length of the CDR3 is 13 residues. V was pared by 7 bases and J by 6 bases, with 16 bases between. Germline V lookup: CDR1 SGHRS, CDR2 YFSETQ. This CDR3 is CASRYSDKSEAFF. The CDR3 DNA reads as TGCGCCAGCCGCTATTCGGACAAATCTGAAGCTTTCTTT.

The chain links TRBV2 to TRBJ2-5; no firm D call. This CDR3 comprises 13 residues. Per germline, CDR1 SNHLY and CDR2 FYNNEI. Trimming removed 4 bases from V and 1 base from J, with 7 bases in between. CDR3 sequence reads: CASSGDRQETQYF. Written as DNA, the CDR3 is TGTGCCAGCAGTGGAGACCGCCAAGAGACCCAGTACTTC.

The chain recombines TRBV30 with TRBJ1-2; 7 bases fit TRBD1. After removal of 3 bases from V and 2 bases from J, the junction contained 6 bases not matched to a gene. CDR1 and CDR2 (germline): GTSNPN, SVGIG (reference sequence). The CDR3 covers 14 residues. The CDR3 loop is CAWSAGTENYGYTF. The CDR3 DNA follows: TGTGCCTGGAGCGCCGGGACAGAAAACTATGGCTACACCTTC.

For the CDR3, the DNA is TGTGCCAGCAGCCCGAACAGGGCTGGAAACACCATATATTTT. Residues: CASSPNRAGNTIYF. The rearrangement joins TRBV7-2 to TRBJ1-3, with D perhaps TRBD1 (6 bases). V lost 5 bases, J lost 2 bases, and 10 bases lay in between. The CDR3 runs 14 residues. CDR1 is SGHTA and CDR2 is FQGNSA in the germline V gene.